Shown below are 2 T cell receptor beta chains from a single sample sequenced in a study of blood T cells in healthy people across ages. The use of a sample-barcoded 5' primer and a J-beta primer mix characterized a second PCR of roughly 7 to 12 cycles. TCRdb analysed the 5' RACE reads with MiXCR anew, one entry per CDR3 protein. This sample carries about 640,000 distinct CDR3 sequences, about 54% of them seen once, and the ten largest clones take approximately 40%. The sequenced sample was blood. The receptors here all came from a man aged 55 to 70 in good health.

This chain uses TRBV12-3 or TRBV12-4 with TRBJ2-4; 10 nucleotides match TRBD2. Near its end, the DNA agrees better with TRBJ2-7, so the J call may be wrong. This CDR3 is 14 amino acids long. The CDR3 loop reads CASGPSGGVYEQYF. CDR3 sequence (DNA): TGTGCCAGCGGGCCTAGCGGGGGAGTGTACGAGCAGTACTTC.

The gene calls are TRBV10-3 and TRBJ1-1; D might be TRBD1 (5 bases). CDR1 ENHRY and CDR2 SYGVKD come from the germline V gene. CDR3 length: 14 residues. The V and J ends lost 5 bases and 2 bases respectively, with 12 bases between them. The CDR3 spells CAISSPTANTEAFF. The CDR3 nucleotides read TGTGCCATCAGTTCACCGACAGCAAACACTGAAGCTTTCTTT.